The source of this T cell receptor (beta chain) is a study of blood T cell repertoires in COVID-19. Study-level information: Italy, Spain and the United States were the sources of the convalescent and acute COVID-19 samples. Sources were T cells, B-cell-depleted T cells, or PBMCs; the material itself was cDNA or gDNA.

Between the trimmed V and J ends, which lost 7 bases and 0 bases, there was a span of 9 bases. There are 13 residues in the CDR3. Germline V gives CDR1 SEHNR, CDR2 FQNEAQ (reference sequence). Patients from Seattle were sampled longitudinally, starting during active infection. Repertoires were generated with immunoSEQ multiplex PCR, while TCRdb's copy carries only in-frame clones and drops some. Among hundreds of thousands of clones listed, about 87% were seen once. This clonotype was obtained from a woman in her fifties or sixties with COVID-19, enrolled during active disease. J is TRBJ1-1 and V is TRBV7-9; D perhaps matches TRBD1 (5 bases). Sequenced material: peripheral blood. CDR3 sequence: CASILQVNTEAFF. In DNA form, the CDR3 reads TGTGCCAGCATCCTACAGGTGAACACTGAAGCTTTCTTT.